The TCR beta chain under discussion was sequenced for a study of cytomegalovirus exposure and HLA in healthy donors. The V gene end was trimmed by 5 bases and the J gene end by 9 bases; junction bases not matched to a gene: 12. Germline assignment: CDR1 SGHTA and CDR2 FQGNSA. This CDR3 contains 15 residues. The PCR used 60 Vbeta and 13 Jbeta primers. Profiling relied on immunoSEQ multiplex PCR, and the TCRdb table lists in-frame clones only, not all of them. This sample carries 150,000 to 200,000 clones, around 86% of them seen once, and the ten largest clones take 1.5% to 2%. This rearrangement joins TRBV7-2 to TRBJ2-1; 8 bases are shared with TRBD2. The TCR comes from a young woman in good health and CMV-seronegative. Sequenced material: PBMCs. The CDR3 sequence is CASSPHGRGASEQFF. The CDR3, as DNA: TGTGCCAGCAGCCCCCATGGGCGGGGGGCTAGTGAGCAGTTCTTC. Based on the CDR3 plus reference TRBV7-2 and TRBJ2-1, the full variable domain is GAGVSQSPSNKVTEKGKDVELRCDPISGHTALYWYRQSLGQGLEFLIYFQGNSAPDKSGLPSDRFSAERTGGSVSTLTIQRTQQEDSAVYLCASSPHGRGASEQFFGPGTRLTVL.